One and the same sample provided the 8 T cell receptor beta chains below, sequenced in a study of prognosis after radiotherapy for stage I lung cancer. It was by two-round multiplex PCR that TCR beta CDR3 was amplified from genomic DNA. Primers (each specific to one TRBV or TRBJ gene) were used in first-round PCR. TCRdb recomputed calls from the multiplex PCR reads with MiXCR, one row per CDR3 protein. The sample yields roughly 26,000 distinct CDR3 sequences, approximately 31% seen once. Sample: PBMCs, taken before or after stereotactic body radiation therapy (not recorded which). These receptors originate from a donor over 45 with non-small cell lung cancer.

Of note for this clonotype: One base away lies a much larger clone, so this may be a sequencing read error. The chain carries TRBV9 and TRBJ2-5, with a possible D match to TRBD1 (5 bases). V was cut by 0 bases and J by 1 base, with 10 bases left in between. This CDR3 is built from 15 residues. Germline CDR1 is SGDLS and CDR2 is YYNGEE. In nucleotides, the CDR3 is TGTGCCAGCAGCGTAGTGGGGCATCCCCAAGAGACCCAGTACTTC. The encoded protein is CASSVVGHPQETQYF.

Regarding this clonotype: A much more abundant neighbour one base away suggests this may be a read error. The CDR3 coding sequence is TGCGCCAGCAGCCAAGGGGGACGGGGTGTCACCGGGGAGCTGTTTTTT. Translation: CASSQGGRGVTGELFF. This chain connects TRBV4-1 to TRBJ2-2; D tentatively reads TRBD1 or TRBD2 (5 bases each). Germline V lookup: CDR1 MGHRA, CDR2 YSYEKL. V dropped 1 base and J dropped 4 bases, with 13 bases sitting between them. CDR3 length: 16 amino acids.

In its sample, this clonotype was seen many times. It may be a read error: a sequence one base away is much more abundant. This chain connects TRBV24-1 to TRBJ2-1; maybe TRBD1 (5 bases). The CDR3 contains 15 residues. The germline V and J ends were trimmed by 3 bases and 6 bases, with 14 bases remaining between them. Germline CDR1 reads KGHDR; CDR2 reads SFDVKD. The CDR3 nucleotides are TGTGCCACCAGTGATAGGGGAAGAGGCTGCAATGAGCAGTTCTTC. It specifies CATSDRGRGCNEQFF.

Many counts were recorded for this clonotype. The V and J genes are TRBV5-1 and TRBJ1-1, with D maybe TRBD1 (6 bases). Trimming removed 7 bases at V and 1 base at J, with 14 bases between. The germline CDR1 and CDR2 sequences are SGHRS and YFSETQ. The CDR3 consists of 14 residues. Written as DNA, the CDR3 is TGCGCCAGCGGCCCGGGGGCCTCGAACACTGAAGCTTTCTTT. Translating it yields CASGPGASNTEAFF.

As to this clonotype: A much larger clone lies a single base off, so this may be a read error. V usage is TRBV6-1 and J usage is TRBJ1-5; perhaps TRBD1 as D (5 bases). The V gene lost 6 bases and the J gene lost 7 bases, with 16 bases spanning the gap. The length of the CDR3 is 14 residues. Germline CDR1 MNHNS, CDR2 SASEGT. The DNA for the CDR3 is TGTGCCAGCAGGGGGGGAGGGCTGGGGCAGCCCCAGCATTTT. Amino acids: CASRGGGLGQPQHF.

This clonotype was counted at least ten times. The chain combines TRBV9 with TRBJ2-7; D remains unclear. With 0 bases removed from V and 0 bases from J, the gap between germline ends came to 13 bases. Per the germline V gene, CDR1 is SGDLS and CDR2 is YYNGEE. This CDR3 contains 16 residues. The CDR3 loop reads CASSVVVILSSYEQYF. The CDR3 DNA is TGTGCCAGCAGCGTAGTCGTCATTTTGAGCTCCTACGAGCAGTACTTC.

This clonotype was observed many times. This chain joins TRBV30 and TRBJ2-7; 7 positions match TRBD1. The CDR3 extends over 15 amino acids. V was pared by 3 bases and J by 3 bases, with 11 bases of the junction left unmatched. The germline V gene has CDR1 GTSNPN and CDR2 SVGIG (reference sequence). The DNA of the CDR3 is TGTGCCTGGAGCAGACACCCGGGACAGAGCTACGAGCAGTACTTC. This encodes CAWSRHPGQSYEQYF.

This clonotype was picked up many times. V usage is TRBV5-1 and J usage is TRBJ1-3; D is perhaps TRBD1 (5 bases). The CDR3 covers 15 residues. Trimming pared 4 bases from V and 0 bases from J, leaving 11 bases between. The germline V gene has CDR1 SGHRS and CDR2 YFSETQ. DNA of the CDR3: TGCGCCAGCAGCCCGGGGGGGTTCTCTGGAAACACCATATATTTT. Its translation is CASSPGGFSGNTIYF.